The entry below gives a single TCR beta chain sequence along with its context. V shed 1 base and J shed 0 bases, with 9 bases lying between them. Germline CDR1 reads MNHEY; CDR2 reads SVGAGI. The CDR3 is 16 amino acids. Produced via immunoSEQ multiplex PCR; TCRdb's table is partial and in-frame only. Among about 480,000 clones listed, around 88% were seen once. This entry belongs to a study of Ad26.COV2.S vaccination and SARS-CoV-2 variants. Treatment noted: about 20 received Ad26.COV2.S at low or high dose, single or two shots; 5 received placebo; per-sample allocation not given. Day 63 following the first vaccine or placebo injection was when the samples were taken. This vaccine is an Ad26 vector that expresses the Wuhan-strain SARS-CoV-2 spike.

The source was peripheral blood, collected in a trial of Ad26.COV2.S vaccine versus placebo. The sequence came from a person aged 18-65 years who received the Ad26.COV2.S COVID-19 vaccine or a placebo. The rearrangement uses TRBV6-5 and TRBJ1-4; D is uncertain. The CDR3 DNA follows: TGTGCCAGCAGTTACTTTCAGGACCCAACTAATGAAAAACTGTTTTTT. Translating it yields CASSYFQDPTNEKLFF.